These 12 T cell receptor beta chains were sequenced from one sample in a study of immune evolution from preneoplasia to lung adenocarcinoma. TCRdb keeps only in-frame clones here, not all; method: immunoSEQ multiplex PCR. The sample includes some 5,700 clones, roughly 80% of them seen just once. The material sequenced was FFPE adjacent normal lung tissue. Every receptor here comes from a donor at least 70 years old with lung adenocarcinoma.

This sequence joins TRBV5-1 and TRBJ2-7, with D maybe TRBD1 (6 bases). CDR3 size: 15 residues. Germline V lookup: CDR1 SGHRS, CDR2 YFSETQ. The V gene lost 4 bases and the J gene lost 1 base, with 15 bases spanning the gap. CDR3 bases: TGCGCCAGCAGCGGAACCGGGACACGTTCCTACGAGCAGTACTTC. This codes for CASSGTGTRSYEQYF.

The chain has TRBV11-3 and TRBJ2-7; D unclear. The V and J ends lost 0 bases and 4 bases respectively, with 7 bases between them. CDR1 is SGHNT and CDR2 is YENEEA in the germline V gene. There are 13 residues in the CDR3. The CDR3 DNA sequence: TGTGCCAGCAGCTTAGAAGTTAAGTACGAGCAGTACTTC. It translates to CASSLEVKYEQYF.

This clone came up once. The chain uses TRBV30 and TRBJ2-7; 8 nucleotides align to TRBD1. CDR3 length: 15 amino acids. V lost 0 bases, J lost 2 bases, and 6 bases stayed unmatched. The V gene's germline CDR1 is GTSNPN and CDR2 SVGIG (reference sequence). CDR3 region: CAWSVKTGAPYEQYF. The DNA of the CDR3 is TGTGCCTGGAGTGTGAAGACAGGGGCCCCCTACGAGCAGTACTTC. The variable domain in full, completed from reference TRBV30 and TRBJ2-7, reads SQTIHQWPATLVQPVGSPLSLECTVEGTSNPNLYWYRQAAGRGLQLLFYSVGIGQISSEVPQNLSASRPQDRQFILSSKKLLLSDSGFYLCAWSVKTGAPYEQYFGPGTRLTVT.

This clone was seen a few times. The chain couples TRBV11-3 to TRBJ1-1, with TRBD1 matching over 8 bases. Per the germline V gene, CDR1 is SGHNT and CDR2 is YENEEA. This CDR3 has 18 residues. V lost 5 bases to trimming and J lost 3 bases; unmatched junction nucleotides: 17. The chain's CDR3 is CASSAVGQGMYGHTEAFF. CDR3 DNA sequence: TGTGCCAGCAGCGCCGTAGGACAGGGCATGTATGGGCACACTGAAGCTTTCTTT.

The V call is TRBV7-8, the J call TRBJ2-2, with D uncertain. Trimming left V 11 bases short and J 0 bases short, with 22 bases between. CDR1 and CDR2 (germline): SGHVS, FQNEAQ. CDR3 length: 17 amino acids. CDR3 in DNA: TGTGCCCACACCTCCCCAGAAATAACTACGAACACCGGGGAGCTGTTTTTT. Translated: CAHTSPEITTNTGELFF.

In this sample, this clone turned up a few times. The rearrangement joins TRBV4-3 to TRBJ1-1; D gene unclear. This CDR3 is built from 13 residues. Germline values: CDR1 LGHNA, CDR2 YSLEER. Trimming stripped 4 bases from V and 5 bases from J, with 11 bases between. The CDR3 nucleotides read TGCGCCAGCAGCCCCCAACGGGGAACTGAAGCTTTCTTT. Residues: CASSPQRGTEAFF.

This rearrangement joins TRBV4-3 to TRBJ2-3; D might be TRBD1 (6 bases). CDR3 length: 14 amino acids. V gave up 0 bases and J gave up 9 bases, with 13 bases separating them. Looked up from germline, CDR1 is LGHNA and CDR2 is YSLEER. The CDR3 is CASSQDSQGSTQYF. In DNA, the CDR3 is TGCGCCAGCAGCCAAGATTCACAGGGCAGCACGCAGTATTTT.

The CDR3 DNA follows: TGTGCCTGGACCGTGGGAACTATCGGTGAAAAACTGTTTTTT. This translates into CAWTVGTIGEKLFF. The V gene is TRBV30, the J gene TRBJ1-4, with D hard to call. From germline, CDR1 is GTSNPN and CDR2 SVGIG (reference sequence). Trimming left V 4 bases short and J 7 bases short, with 16 bases between. The CDR3 consists of 14 residues.

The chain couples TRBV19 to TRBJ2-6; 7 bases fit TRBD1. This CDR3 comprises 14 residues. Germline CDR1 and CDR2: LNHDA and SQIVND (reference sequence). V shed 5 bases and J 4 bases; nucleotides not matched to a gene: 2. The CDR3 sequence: CASSLTGGANVLTF. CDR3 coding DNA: TGTGCCAGTAGTCTGACAGGGGGGGCCAACGTCCTGACTTTC.

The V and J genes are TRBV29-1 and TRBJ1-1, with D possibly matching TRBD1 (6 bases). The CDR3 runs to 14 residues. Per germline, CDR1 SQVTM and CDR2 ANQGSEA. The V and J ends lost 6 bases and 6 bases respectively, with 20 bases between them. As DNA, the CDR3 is TGCAGCGTGCATATGGGTGGGGGGCAGGCTGAAGCTTTCTTT. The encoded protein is CSVHMGGGQAEAFF.

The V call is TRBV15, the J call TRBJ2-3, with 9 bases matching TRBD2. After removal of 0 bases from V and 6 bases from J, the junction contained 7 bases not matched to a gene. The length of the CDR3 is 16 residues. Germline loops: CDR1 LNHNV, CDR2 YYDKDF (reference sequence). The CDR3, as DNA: TGTGCCACCAGCAGAGACCCCCCTAGCGGGATTGATACGCAGTATTTT. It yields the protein CATSRDPPSGIDTQYF. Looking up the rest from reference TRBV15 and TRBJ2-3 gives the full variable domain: DAMVIQNPRYQVTQFGKPVTLSCSQTLNHNVMYWYQQKSSQAPKLLFHYYDKDFNNEADTPDNFQSRRPNTSFCFLDIRSPGLGDTAMYLCATSRDPPSGIDTQYFGPGTRLTVL.

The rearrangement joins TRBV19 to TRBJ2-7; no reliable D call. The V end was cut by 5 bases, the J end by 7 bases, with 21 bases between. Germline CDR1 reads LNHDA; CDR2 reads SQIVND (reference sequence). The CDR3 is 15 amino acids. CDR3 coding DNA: TGTGCCAGTAGTCCGCGCGGTTTGGGCGATTGGGAGCAGTACTTC. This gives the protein CASSPRGLGDWEQYF.